This T cell receptor beta chain was sequenced in a study of blood T cell repertoires in COVID-19. CDR3 length equals 13 residues. Trimming took 4 bases from V and 8 from J; bases not matched to a gene: 6. In germline, CDR1 is PRHDT, CDR2 FYEKMQ (reference sequence). Study processing details: Estimated nucleated cell counts came from reference gene primer amplification. The data were produced by immunoSEQ multiplex PCR, yet TCRdb's version contains in-frame clones alone and is incomplete. V, J and clone size derive from that table, while D and trimming were established from the DNA sequence. The table includes 70,000 to 85,000 clones, 86% detected once.

The sequence derives from a woman of 80 years or more in a cohort sampled during active or convalescent COVID-19. This rearrangement joins TRBV13 to TRBJ1-2, with 8 bases aligning to TRBD1. Sample: peripheral blood. For the CDR3, the DNA is TGTGCCAGCAGCTCAGGACAGGGCTCCGGCTACACCTTC. This sequence encodes CASSSGQGSGYTF.